The 6 T cell receptor beta chains in this list originate from one sample, sequenced in a study of blood T cell repertoires in COVID-19. TCRdb keeps only in-frame clones here, not all; method: immunoSEQ multiplex PCR. The sample shows under 250,000 clones, roughly four fifths of them seen only once. Input material: peripheral blood. All receptors come from a man younger than 45 who had recovered from COVID-19.

The chain is built from TRBV27 and TRBJ2-1; 10 bases match TRBD2. With 2 bases clipped from V and 6 bases from J, the junction kept 4 bases outside the gene matches. The CDR3 covers 15 residues. Germline assignment: CDR1 MNHEY and CDR2 SMNVEV (reference sequence). Here the CDR3 DNA reads TGTGCCAGCAGTTTAGCTAGCGGGGGTGGCAATGAGCAGTTCTTC. Its translation: CASSLASGGGNEQFF.

This clone was observed once. This chain links TRBV10-3 with TRBJ1-4; no firm D call. Trimming cost V 3 bases and J 7 bases, with 15 bases left between them. CDR1 and CDR2 (germline): ENHRY, SYGVKD. This CDR3 spans 15 amino acids. CDR3 DNA sequence: TGTGCCATCAGTGACTTGGGTCTACGGGGTGAAAAACTGTTTTTT. Translated: CAISDLGLRGEKLFF.

The V gene is TRBV6-1, the J gene TRBJ1-5; D might be TRBD1 (5 bases). This CDR3 contains 15 residues. With 3 bases removed from V and 0 bases from J, the gap between germline ends came to 9 bases. Germline CDR1 and CDR2: MNHNS and SASEGT. Written as DNA, the CDR3 is TGTGCCAGCAGTGACAGGGAATATAGCAATCAGCCCCAGCATTTT. Its protein is CASSDREYSNQPQHF.

The chain carries TRBV19 and TRBJ1-5, with D unclear. With 10 bases removed from V and 0 bases from J, the gap between germline ends came to 19 bases. Germline CDR1 reads LNHDA; CDR2 reads SQIVND (reference sequence). The CDR3 length is 16 residues. The CDR3 here is CATFGGYAFSNQPQHF. CDR3 coding DNA: TGTGCCACTTTTGGCGGATATGCTTTTAGCAATCAGCCCCAGCATTTT.

The chain links TRBV3-1 (or the pseudogene TRBV3-2) to TRBJ2-2; 7 bases are shared with TRBD1. The CDR3 contains 16 residues. Per the germline V gene, CDR1 is LGHDT and CDR2 is YNNKEL (reference sequence). The J segment lost 0 bases and the V segment lost 4 bases, leaving 5 bases of the junction unmatched. The CDR3 nucleotides read TGTGCCAGCAGCCTCGGACAGGTGCCGAACACCGGGGAGCTGTTTTTT. It specifies CASSLGQVPNTGELFF.

The chain couples TRBV6-5 to TRBJ1-1, with 7 nucleotides matching TRBD1. The CDR3 spans 14 residues. V was clipped by 7 bases and J by 6 bases; unmatched bases: 11. Germline lookup yields CDR1 MNHEY and CDR2 SVGAGI. For the CDR3, the DNA is TGTGCCAGCACCCTAATAGTAGGGGGCGCTGAAGCTTTCTTT. Residues: CASTLIVGGAEAFF.